The 27 T cell receptor beta chains reported below all come from one sample, sequenced in a study of blood T cell repertoires in COVID-19. Using immunoSEQ multiplex PCR, the repertoire was profiled, and TCRdb retains in-frame clones only, with some absent. The top ten clones hold 5.4% of a sample with 150,000 to 200,000 clones, approximately 84% of them seen once. The sequenced sample consisted of peripheral blood. These receptors came from a woman aged 45-59 years with COVID-19, enrolled during active disease.

The chain couples TRBV13 to TRBJ2-7, with D tentatively TRBD2 (6 bases). With 0 bases removed from V and 5 bases from J, the gap between germline ends came to 8 bases. This CDR3 is 13 amino acids long. Germline CDR1 reads PRHDT; CDR2 reads FYEKMQ (reference sequence). As DNA, the CDR3 is TGTGCCAGCAGCTTAGGACTAGCTGACGAGCAGTACTTC. It yields the protein CASSLGLADEQYF.

The V gene is TRBV30, the J gene TRBJ2-5; no definite D call. The CDR3 loop spans 15 amino acids. The germline V gene has CDR1 GTSNPN and CDR2 SVGIG (reference sequence). The germline V and J ends were trimmed by 3 bases and 1 base, with 15 bases remaining between them. Here the CDR3 DNA reads TGTGCCTGGAGACCGGGTTTTTTCTTCCAAGAGACCCAGTACTTC. Translating gives CAWRPGFFFQETQYF.

The chain links TRBV18 to TRBJ2-6; TRBD1 aligns across 9 bases. The CDR3 runs 19 residues. The V gene's germline CDR1 is KGHSH and CDR2 LQKENI. V gave up 2 bases and J gave up 1 base; unmatched junction bases: 9. DNA for the CDR3: TGTGCCAGCTCACCAACGACAGGGGGGACTGCTTCTGGGGCCAACGTCCTGACTTTC. It specifies CASSPTTGGTASGANVLTF.

J is TRBJ1-2 and V is TRBV19, with D possibly TRBD1 on 5 matching bases. Trimming took 3 bases from V and 1 from J, leaving 12 bases between them. CDR3 length: 15 amino acids. CDR1 LNHDA and CDR2 SQIVND come from the germline V gene (reference sequence). The CDR3 sequence is CASSITGTDNYGYTF. CDR3 bases: TGTGCCAGTAGTATCACTGGGACTGATAACTATGGCTACACCTTC.

The CDR3 protein is CASRVGAREQFF. As DNA, the CDR3 is TGTGCCAGCAGGGTGGGGGCCCGAGAGCAGTTCTTC. V is TRBV7-9 and J is TRBJ2-1, with D perhaps TRBD1 (6 bases). Germline V gives CDR1 SEHNR, CDR2 FQNEAQ (reference sequence). This CDR3 has 12 amino acids. V lost 6 bases and J 10 bases, leaving 13 bases between the germline ends.

The rearrangement joins TRBV2 to TRBJ2-7; D is possibly TRBD1 (6 bases). The V gene's germline CDR1 is SNHLY and CDR2 FYNNEI. Trimming left V 10 bases short and J 7 bases short, with 23 bases between. CDR3 size: 14 residues. The CDR3 sequence: CATLMGQPGLEQYF. DNA for the CDR3: TGTGCCACCTTGATGGGACAACCGGGTTTGGAGCAGTACTTC.

V and J are TRBV30 and TRBJ1-2; D remains unclear. V lost 6 bases and J 4 bases, leaving 18 bases between the germline ends. The germline gives CDR1 GTSNPN, CDR2 SVGIG (reference sequence). The CDR3 sequence is 14 residues long. CDR3 coding DNA: TGTGCCTGCCAGGAGTTGCGGGAGTCCTATGGCTACACCTTC. It is translated as CACQELRESYGYTF.

The rearrangement joins TRBV6-5 to TRBJ1-2, with no clear D. Trimming pared 6 bases from V and 1 base from J, leaving 12 bases between. Germline CDR1 and CDR2: MNHEY and SVGAGI. The CDR3 covers 14 residues. The CDR3, as DNA: TGTGCCAGCAGCCCGAGGGTCGGTAACTATGGCTACACCTTC. Its protein is CASSPRVGNYGYTF.

V usage is TRBV6-5 and J usage is TRBJ1-2; D is unresolved. The CDR3 has 14 amino acids. Germline V gene lookup returns CDR1 MNHEY and CDR2 SVGAGI. V shed 1 base and J shed 2 bases, with 8 bases lying between them. The DNA for the CDR3 is TGTGCCAGCAGTTACTATGGAGTCAACTATGGCTACACCTTC. Amino acids: CASSYYGVNYGYTF.

The rearrangement joins TRBV19 to TRBJ1-1; 7 positions match TRBD1. J lost 4 bases, V lost 9 bases, and 8 bases had no gene match. This CDR3 is built from 13 residues. The V gene's germline CDR1 is LNHDA and CDR2 SQIVND (reference sequence). The DNA for the CDR3 is TGTGCCAGCCGAGACAGGGCGGGCACTGAAGCTTTCTTT. Translating it yields CASRDRAGTEAFF.

The rearrangement joins TRBV13 to TRBJ2-2; 9 bases are shared with TRBD2. This CDR3 region has 16 residues. V lost 5 bases to trimming and J lost 3 bases; unmatched junction nucleotides: 7. Germline CDR1 reads PRHDT; CDR2 reads FYEKMQ (reference sequence). CDR3 nucleotide sequence: TGTGCCAGCAGCCCAAGGCGGGGGGGCGACACCGGGGAGCTGTTTTTT. Its protein is CASSPRRGGDTGELFF.

A word on this clone: Other nucleotide sequences in the sample specify the same CDR3. The CDR3 reads CASSIGASNQPQHF. CDR3 nucleotide sequence: TGTGCCAGTAGTATAGGGGCGAGCAATCAGCCCCAGCATTTT. The genes are TRBV19 and TRBJ1-5, with D unresolved. The germline gives CDR1 LNHDA, CDR2 SQIVND (reference sequence). Between the trimmed V and J ends, which lost 1 base and 1 base, there was a span of 5 bases. CDR3 length: 14 amino acids. The whole variable domain, remainder taken from reference TRBV19 and TRBJ1-5, is DGGITQSPKYLFRKEGQNVTLSCEQNLNHDAMYWYRQDPGQGLRLIYYSQIVNDFQKGDIAEGYSVSREKKESFPLTVTSAQKNPTAFYLCASSIGASNQPQHFGDGTRLSIL.

This clone was recorded at least ten times. The gene calls are TRBV28 and TRBJ1-6; D gene ambiguous. CDR1 is MDHEN, CDR2 SYDVKM, per germline. The V and J ends lost 3 bases and 9 bases respectively, with 3 bases between them. This CDR3 comprises 11 residues. As DNA, the CDR3 is TGTGCCAGCAGTTTCGGTTCACCCCTCCACTTT. Protein sequence: CASSFGSPLHF.

V usage is TRBV5-4 and J usage is TRBJ2-7, with a possible D match to TRBD1 (6 bases). V gave up 3 bases and J gave up 3 bases, with 16 bases separating them. This CDR3 is 15 amino acids long. Germline CDR1 SGHNT, CDR2 YYREEE (reference sequence). This chain's CDR3 is CASSSEQDSYYEQYF. DNA of the CDR3: TGTGCCAGCAGCTCGGAACAGGACAGCTACTACGAGCAGTACTTC.

The chain is built from TRBV19 and TRBJ2-4; TRBD2 aligns across 14 bases. The CDR3 length is 19 residues. V dropped 4 bases and J dropped 1; count of bases not matched to a gene: 9. Looked up from germline, CDR1 is LNHDA and CDR2 is SQIVND (reference sequence). The CDR3 protein is CASSTLRTSGGKAKNIQYF. The CDR3 DNA reads TGTGCCAGTAGTACTCTTCGGACTAGCGGGGGGAAGGCCAAAAACATTCAGTACTTC.

The chain carries TRBV19 and TRBJ2-2, with a weak D call TRBD1 (5 bases). V was trimmed by 6 bases and J by 1 base, leaving 9 bases between them. CDR3 length: 14 residues. From germline, CDR1 is LNHDA and CDR2 SQIVND (reference sequence). This CDR3 is CASRGPKNTGELFF. The CDR3 bases are TGTGCCAGTAGGGGGCCTAAGAACACCGGGGAGCTGTTTTTT.

The chain couples TRBV7-9 to TRBJ2-5; D gene unclear. The CDR3 sequence is 14 residues long. The V end was cut by 4 bases, the J end by 1 base, with 10 bases between. Per the germline V gene, CDR1 is SEHNR and CDR2 is FQNEAQ (reference sequence). CDR3 amino acids: CASSSLEAQETQYF. The CDR3 bases are TGTGCCAGCAGCTCACTCGAAGCCCAAGAGACCCAGTACTTC.

The chain uses TRBV9 and TRBJ2-5; 7 positions match TRBD2. Germline V gives CDR1 SGDLS, CDR2 YYNGEE. Trimming removed 2 bases from V and 6 bases from J; junction bases left unmatched: 10. The CDR3 loop spans 15 amino acids. The chain's CDR3 is CASSVDWRGTKTQYF. In DNA form, the CDR3 reads TGTGCCAGCAGCGTCGATTGGCGGGGGACGAAGACCCAGTACTTC. Drawing the rest from reference TRBV9 and TRBJ2-5, the complete variable domain is DSGVTQTPKHLITATGQRVTLRCSPRSGDLSVYWYQQSLDQGLQFLIQYYNGEERAKGNILERFSAQQFPDLHSELNLSSLELGDSALYFCASSVDWRGTKTQYFGPGTRLLVL.

DNA of the CDR3: TGTGCCAGCAGCCCCTCCCTCGGGGACACTGAAGCTTTCTTT. Protein: CASSPSLGDTEAFF. This chain uses TRBV7-9 with TRBJ1-1; no clear D. The CDR3 extends over 14 amino acids. CDR1 SEHNR and CDR2 FQNEAQ come from the germline V gene (reference sequence). Trimming took 5 bases from V and 3 from J, leaving 13 bases between them.

The chain is built from TRBV7-2 and TRBJ1-3; D remains ambiguous. This CDR3 contains 14 residues. Germline V lookup: CDR1 SGHTA, CDR2 FQGNSA. The V end was cut by 5 bases, the J end by 4 bases, with 12 bases between. CDR3 in amino acids: CASSRPGRGNTIYF. CDR3 nucleotide sequence: TGTGCCAGCAGCCGTCCTGGGCGCGGAAACACCATATATTTT.

This clone was detected only a few times. V gene TRBV6-1 combines with J gene TRBJ1-2, with D unclear. The CDR3 consists of 13 residues. Germline values: CDR1 MNHNS, CDR2 SASEGT. The ends were cut back, 3 bases at V and 0 bases at J, with 5 bases in the middle. The CDR3 DNA sequence: TGTGCCAGCAGTGATACAACTAACTATGGCTACACCTTC. Amino acids: CASSDTTNYGYTF.

The V call is TRBV28, the J call TRBJ1-2; TRBD1 aligns across 7 bases. With V trimmed by 6 bases and J by 8 bases, 6 bases remained unmatched. This CDR3 is built from 12 residues. Germline assignment: CDR1 MDHEN and CDR2 SYDVKM. This chain's CDR3 is CASREGGRGYTF. The DNA for the CDR3 is TGTGCCAGCAGGGAAGGGGGCCGGGGCTACACCTTC.

The chain is built from TRBV15 and TRBJ1-2; D remains unclear. The CDR3 loop spans 14 amino acids. The germline CDR1 and CDR2 sequences are LNHNV and YYDKDF (reference sequence). V shed 0 bases and J shed 6 bases, with 11 bases lying between them. The DNA for the CDR3 is TGTGCCACCAGCAGAGACCGAACACATCATGGCTACACCTTC. Translated, it gives CATSRDRTHHGYTF.

The chain recombines TRBV4-1 with TRBJ2-1, with D hard to call. This CDR3 has 15 residues. The germline V and J ends were trimmed by 1 base and 0 bases, with 7 bases remaining between them. Germline V CDR1 and CDR2: MGHRA, YSYEKL. The CDR3 nucleotides read TGCGCCAGCAGCCAAGTTAGGAGCTCCTACAATGAGCAGTTCTTC. Protein sequence: CASSQVRSSYNEQFF.

This clone was detected a few times. The chain couples TRBV19 to TRBJ2-1; tentatively, D is TRBD2 (5 bases). The CDR3 loop spans 13 amino acids. The germline gives CDR1 LNHDA, CDR2 SQIVND (reference sequence). Trimming shortened V by 1 base and J by 9 bases, and 10 bases separated the two germline ends. The CDR3, as DNA: TGTGCCAGTAGTATAGCTCCACGGGGTGAGCAGTTCTTC. Its protein product is CASSIAPRGEQFF. The variable domain in full, with the rest retrieved from reference TRBV19 and TRBJ2-1, is DGGITQSPKYLFRKEGQNVTLSCEQNLNHDAMYWYRQDPGQGLRLIYYSQIVNDFQKGDIAEGYSVSREKKESFPLTVTSAQKNPTAFYLCASSIAPRGEQFFGPGTRLTVL.

This chain connects TRBV7-2 to TRBJ1-1; no clear D. Per the germline V gene, CDR1 is SGHTA and CDR2 is FQGNSA. Trimming shortened V by 3 bases and J by 0 bases, and 11 bases separated the two germline ends. This CDR3 region has 15 residues. The CDR3 loop reads CASSLTSLVNTEAFF. The CDR3, as DNA: TGTGCCAGCAGCTTGACATCCCTTGTGAACACTGAAGCTTTCTTT.

The chain uses TRBV18 and TRBJ1-1; TRBD1 agrees at 10 bases. Germline trimming cut 0 bases from V and 0 bases from J; bases unmatched to any gene: 4. CDR1 is KGHSH, CDR2 LQKENI, per germline. The CDR3 has 17 residues. The CDR3 nucleotides read TGTGCCAGCTCACCACCGGGACAGGGGTCGATGAACACTGAAGCTTTCTTT. This gives the protein CASSPPGQGSMNTEAFF.